This T cell receptor beta chain was retrieved from a study of vaccination effects on CD4 cells after COVID-19. Isolating CD4+ T cells followed approximately 9 days of culture. Every participant took two doses of the BNT162b2 or mRNA-1273 vaccine. The repertoire was sequenced with immunoSEQ multiplex PCR; TCRdb's copy has only in-frame clones and lacks some. The sample contains under 55,000 clones, around 70% of which appear only once. This CDR3 has 19 residues. In germline, CDR1 is SGHTA, CDR2 FQGNSA. With 2 bases removed from V and 4 bases from J, the gap between germline ends came to 23 bases. Concerning this clone: Its antigen is as yet unknown.

The clonotype was recovered from a human donor who received a COVID-19 vaccine. The sample in question was CD4+ T cells from PBMCs cultured without peptide, obtained after COVID-19 vaccination. J is TRBJ2-2 and V is TRBV7-2; perhaps TRBD2 as D (6 bases). The CDR3 region is CASSLLYRWGGEPTGELFF. Here the CDR3 DNA reads TGTGCCAGCAGCTTATTGTATAGATGGGGCGGGGAACCCACCGGGGAGCTGTTTTTT.